Below are 30 T cell receptor beta chains sequenced from a single sample in a study. TCRdb used MiXCR to reprocess the RT-PCR reads, holding one entry per CDR3 protein. This repertoire shows about 680,000 distinct CDR3 sequences, around 14% found once; its top ten account for 3.6%. The sequenced material came from memory CD4+ T cells from blood. The receptor set was obtained from a female donor in good health, serving as a healthy control.

There are a few counts of this clonotype. V and J are TRBV5-1 and TRBJ1-1, with D possibly TRBD1 on 6 matching bases. The length of the CDR3 is 17 residues. Germline CDR1 reads SGHRS; CDR2 reads YFSETQ. The V and J ends lost 4 bases and 0 bases respectively, with 19 bases between them. This CDR3 reads CASSPTWGRGMNTEAFF. DNA for the CDR3: TGCGCCAGCAGCCCAACGTGGGGGCGGGGGATGAACACTGAAGCTTTCTTT.

This clonotype was detected a few times. The chain links TRBV10-2 to TRBJ1-6; TRBD1 is a possible D gene (5 bases). With 6 bases removed from V and 3 bases from J, the gap between germline ends came to 6 bases. CDR3 length equals 13 residues. Looked up from germline, CDR1 is WSHSY and CDR2 is SAAADI. The CDR3 protein is CASRQGYNSPLHF. Here the CDR3 DNA reads TGCGCCAGCAGGCAGGGCTATAATTCACCCCTCCACTTT.

The J gene is TRBJ1-1, the V gene TRBV7-2; D is uncertain. Trimming cost V 1 base and J 0 bases, with 9 bases left between them. The CDR3 sequence is 15 residues long. The germline V gene encodes CDR1 SGHTA and CDR2 FQGNSA. CDR3 coding DNA: TGTGCCAGCAGCTTAGGAATAGGGATGAACACTGAAGCTTTCTTT. This gives the protein CASSLGIGMNTEAFF.

This clonotype was counted a few times. The chain is built from TRBV6-6 and TRBJ2-2; D may be TRBD1 (5 bases). The CDR3 is 14 amino acids. Germline CDR1 is MNHNY and CDR2 is SVGAGI (reference sequence). V was pared by 8 bases and J by 4 bases, with 14 bases between. CDR3 in DNA: TGTGCCAGCTCAGTCAGGGCCAGCACCGGGGAGCTGTTTTTT. This sequence encodes CASSVRASTGELFF.

The chain carries TRBV12-3 or TRBV12-4 and TRBJ2-3; D is unresolved. This CDR3 has 16 amino acids. Trimming pared 8 bases from V and 0 bases from J, leaving 18 bases between. The CDR3 nucleotides read TGTGCCAGCGATCAACTGGGCAGCTCTAGCACAGATACGCAGTATTTT. This translates into CASDQLGSSSTDTQYF.

This chain connects TRBV5-1 to TRBJ1-4; D is uncertain. Trimming removed 1 base at V and 0 bases at J, with 7 bases between. CDR1 is SGHRS, CDR2 YFSETQ, per germline. The CDR3 has 15 amino acids. Written as DNA, the CDR3 is TGCGCCAGCAGCTTGAACCCTGCAACTAATGAAAAACTGTTTTTT. This sequence encodes CASSLNPATNEKLFF.

This clonotype turned up a few times. This chain links TRBV20-1 with TRBJ1-4; TRBD1 matches at 8 bases. V trimming: 1 base; J trimming: 8 bases; junction bases outside the gene matches: 6. The CDR3 extends over 14 amino acids. Germline loops: CDR1 DFQATT, CDR2 SNEGSKA (reference sequence). CDR3 in amino acids: CSARGQGFREKLFF. The CDR3 bases are TGCAGTGCTAGAGGACAGGGGTTTAGAGAAAAACTGTTTTTT.

This clonotype was counted ten times or more. The chain employs TRBV4-3 and TRBJ2-1; D uncertain. Between the trimmed V and J ends, which lost 0 bases and 7 bases, there was a span of 4 bases. The CDR3 runs to 12 residues. Germline-derived CDR1 and CDR2 are LGHNA and YSLEER. The CDR3 is CASSQEGNEQFF. In DNA, the CDR3 is TGCGCCAGCAGCCAAGAGGGGAATGAGCAGTTCTTC.

This clonotype was picked up a small number of times. The rearrangement links TRBV4-2 to TRBJ1-3, with D maybe TRBD1 (6 bases). The CDR3 spans 16 residues. V gave up 1 base and J gave up 3 bases, with 13 bases separating them. From germline, CDR1 is LGHNA and CDR2 YNFKEQ. DNA for the CDR3: TGTGCCAGCAGCCAAGGCCCGGGGGCATTTGGAAACACCATATATTTT. Protein sequence: CASSQGPGAFGNTIYF.

This clonotype came up a few times. The V gene is TRBV18, the J gene TRBJ2-3; TRBD1 might be the D (6 bases). CDR3 size: 15 residues. The germline V gene has CDR1 KGHSH and CDR2 LQKENI. Between the trimmed V and J ends, which lost 1 base and 2 bases, there was a span of 10 bases. The CDR3 loop is CASSPQGTTTDTQYF. The CDR3 nucleotides are TGTGCCAGCTCACCACAGGGGACAACCACAGATACGCAGTATTTT.

The V and J genes are TRBV5-1 and TRBJ1-1; no clear D gene. The V gene's germline CDR1 is SGHRS and CDR2 YFSETQ. The CDR3 consists of 14 residues. V was pared by 0 bases and J by 5 bases, with 11 bases between. The CDR3 region has the DNA TGCGCCAGCAGCTTGGGGTCGGCCGGGACTGAAGCTTTCTTT. Protein product: CASSLGSAGTEAFF.

This chain joins TRBV6-2 or TRBV6-3 and TRBJ2-1; perhaps D is TRBD1 or TRBD2 (5 bases each). The CDR3 has 14 residues. V was cut by 7 bases and J by 9 bases, with 19 bases left in between. Germline V gene lookup returns CDR1 MNHEY and CDR2 SVGEGT. The chain's CDR3 is CASMGTMGSGEQFF. The CDR3 nucleotides read TGTGCCAGCATGGGGACCATGGGTTCGGGTGAGCAGTTCTTC.

The chain uses TRBV28 and TRBJ2-1; D is undetermined. The ends were cut back, 7 bases at V and 6 bases at J, with 4 bases in the middle. The CDR3 covers 10 residues. Germline V lookup: CDR1 MDHEN, CDR2 SYDVKM. Here the CDR3 DNA reads TGTGCCAGCAAGTCCAATGAGCAGTTCTTC. Translation gives CASKSNEQFF.

The table lists this clonotype with a few counts. The chain employs TRBV20-1 and TRBJ2-5; the D is unclear. CDR1 is DFQATT and CDR2 is SNEGSKA in the germline V gene (reference sequence). The CDR3 contains 13 residues. Trimming removed 0 bases from V and 6 bases from J, with 11 bases in between. CDR3 sequence: CSAREGRSQTQYF. The DNA of the CDR3 is TGCAGTGCTAGAGAAGGACGAAGCCAGACCCAGTACTTC.

The rearrangement links TRBV5-1 to TRBJ2-5; TRBD1 might be the D (6 bases). The V end lost 5 bases, the J end lost 5 bases, and 13 bases lay between the germline ends. Germline V gene lookup returns CDR1 SGHRS and CDR2 YFSETQ. This CDR3 spans 13 amino acids. CDR3 loop: CASREQGLETQYF. The CDR3, as DNA: TGCGCCAGCAGGGAGCAGGGGTTGGAGACCCAGTACTTC.

V and J are TRBV7-8 and TRBJ2-7; D call uncertain. There are 14 residues in the CDR3. V was cut by 2 bases and J by 0 bases, with 8 bases left in between. Germline values: CDR1 SGHVS, CDR2 FQNEAQ. The chain's CDR3 is CASSLLRLSYEQYF. CDR3 DNA: TGTGCCAGCAGCTTACTGAGGCTCTCCTACGAGCAGTACTTC.

This clonotype was counted many times. The chain couples TRBV29-1 to TRBJ2-2; D not resolved. Germline-derived CDR1 and CDR2 are SQVTM and ANQGSEA. The V and J ends lost 6 bases and 0 bases respectively, with 5 bases between them. This CDR3 spans 12 amino acids. The CDR3 sequence is CSVLPNTGELFF. CDR3 DNA: TGCAGCGTCCTTCCGAACACCGGGGAGCTGTTTTTT.

The gene calls are TRBV13 and TRBJ1-1; D unresolved. V was pared by 5 bases and J by 3 bases, with 16 bases between. The CDR3 totals 15 residues. The germline V gene has CDR1 PRHDT and CDR2 FYEKMQ (reference sequence). CDR3 loop: CASSLGPAPHTEAFF. The CDR3 DNA follows: TGTGCCAGCAGCCTCGGACCCGCACCGCACACTGAAGCTTTCTTT.

The genes are TRBV9 and TRBJ1-2; D is ambiguous. This CDR3 contains 15 residues. Germline CDR1 is SGDLS and CDR2 is YYNGEE. The ends were cut back, 2 bases at V and 3 bases at J, with 14 bases in the middle. This CDR3 reads CASSVSAVSDYGYTF. The CDR3 DNA reads as TGTGCCAGCAGCGTGTCCGCCGTCAGTGACTATGGCTACACCTTC. Based on the CDR3 plus reference TRBV9 and TRBJ1-2, the full variable domain is DSGVTQTPKHLITATGQRVTLRCSPRSGDLSVYWYQQSLDQGLQFLIQYYNGEERAKGNILERFSAQQFPDLHSELNLSSLELGDSALYFCASSVSAVSDYGYTFGSGTRLTVV.

The chain carries TRBV10-3 and TRBJ2-7; 14 bases map to TRBD2. In germline, CDR1 is ENHRY, CDR2 SYGVKD. The J segment lost 4 bases and the V segment lost 11 bases, leaving 19 bases of the junction unmatched. The CDR3 runs to 18 residues. This CDR3 is CALHARATSGRAFYEQYF. The CDR3 coding sequence is TGTGCCCTTCACGCCCGGGCGACTAGCGGGAGGGCTTTTTACGAGCAGTACTTC.

The rearrangement links TRBV20-1 to TRBJ2-1; 9 bases match TRBD2. CDR1 is DFQATT, CDR2 SNEGSKA, per germline (reference sequence). Unmatched junction bases numbered 13, after V lost 4 bases and J lost 12 bases. CDR3 length: 14 amino acids. The CDR3: CSATGTSTSGRQFF. CDR3 coding DNA: TGCAGTGCTACCGGGACTAGCACCTCTGGTAGGCAGTTCTTC.

This chain uses TRBV6-2 or TRBV6-3 with TRBJ2-1; the match to TRBD2 covers 9 bases. This CDR3 has 14 residues. Germline V gives CDR1 MNHEY, CDR2 SVGEGT. Trimming cost V 2 bases and J 8 bases; bases outside gene matches: 4. CDR3 nucleotide sequence: TGTGCCAGCAGTTACGGCGGGGGGGGCGATGAGCAGTTCTTC. It translates to CASSYGGGGDEQFF.

This clonotype has a handful of counts. The chain is built from TRBV5-1 and TRBJ2-5; 7 positions match TRBD1. Per the germline V gene, CDR1 is SGHRS and CDR2 is YFSETQ. The V gene end was trimmed by 7 bases and the J gene end by 2 bases; junction bases not matched to a gene: 8. This CDR3 spans 14 amino acids. Here the CDR3 DNA reads TGCGCCAGCCGACTCGGGACAGATCAAGAGACCCAGTACTTC. Amino acid sequence: CASRLGTDQETQYF.

This clonotype came up a few times. The chain uses TRBV5-6 and TRBJ1-5; tentative D call: TRBD1 (5 bases). Trimming shortened V by 2 bases and J by 13 bases, and 16 bases separated the two germline ends. Germline V gene sequence: CDR1 SGHDT, CDR2 YYEEEE. CDR3 length: 13 amino acids. In DNA form, the CDR3 reads TGTGCCAGCAGCTTATCCCGCGGGGCTCAACAGCATTTT. This translates into CASSLSRGAQQHF.

The gene calls are TRBV6-1 and TRBJ1-1; D is uncertain. There are 14 residues in the CDR3. Looked up from germline, CDR1 is MNHNS and CDR2 is SASEGT. The V gene lost 6 bases and the J gene lost 5 bases, with 16 bases spanning the gap. Written as DNA, the CDR3 is TGTGCCAGCAGGAGCCGGGGAGGAGGGACTGAAGCTTTCTTT. This gives the protein CASRSRGGGTEAFF.

This clonotype was counted a few times. The chain is built from TRBV20-1 and TRBJ1-2; no clear D gene. V was trimmed by 1 base and J by 8 bases, leaving 11 bases between them. Looked up from germline, CDR1 is DFQATT and CDR2 is SNEGSKA (reference sequence). The CDR3 contains 12 residues. In DNA form, the CDR3 reads TGCAGTGCTAGAGGGACCTGGGCGGGCTACACCTTC. Amino acid sequence: CSARGTWAGYTF.

The chain links TRBV7-2 to TRBJ2-7; 13 positions agree with TRBD2. The V and J ends lost 2 bases and 9 bases, in that order; junction bases with no gene match: 7. The V gene's germline CDR1 is SGHTA and CDR2 FQGNSA. The CDR3 is 15 residues long. Here the CDR3 reads CASSLSGTSGTRQYF. CDR3 sequence (DNA): TGTGCCAGCAGCTTATCCGGGACTAGCGGGACCAGGCAGTACTTC. The full variable domain, completed using reference TRBV7-2 and TRBJ2-7, is GAGVSQSPSNKVTEKGKDVELRCDPISGHTALYWYRQSLGQGLEFLIYFQGNSAPDKSGLPSDRFSAERTGGSVSTLTIQRTQQEDSAVYLCASSLSGTSGTRQYFGPGTRLTVT.

This clonotype has at least ten counts. This chain joins TRBV7-2 and TRBJ2-2; maybe TRBD1 (6 bases). CDR1 is SGHTA, CDR2 FQGNSA, per germline. V lost 1 base and J 3 bases, leaving 9 bases between the germline ends. CDR3 size: 15 residues. Here the CDR3 reads CASSLDGQYTGELFF. CDR3 bases: TGTGCCAGCAGCTTAGACGGACAGTACACCGGGGAGCTGTTTTTT.

The table lists this clonotype with a few counts. The chain links TRBV20-1 to TRBJ2-7, with D possibly being TRBD1 (6 bases). Per germline, CDR1 DFQATT and CDR2 SNEGSKA (reference sequence). Trimming left V 1 base short and J 2 bases short, with 18 bases between. This CDR3 has 16 residues. The CDR3 nucleotides are TGCAGTGCTAGAGGACGGTTGAACAGGGAACCCTACGAGCAGTACTTC. Its protein is CSARGRLNREPYEQYF.

The V and J genes are TRBV28 and TRBJ2-1; 10 positions match TRBD2. This CDR3 has 15 amino acids. V shed 4 bases and J 7 bases; nucleotides not matched to a gene: 7. The V gene's germline CDR1 is MDHEN and CDR2 SYDVKM. CDR3 nucleotides: TGTGCCAGCAGTTCACCTAGCGGGAGTGGTAATGAGCAGTTCTTC. This gives the protein CASSSPSGSGNEQFF.